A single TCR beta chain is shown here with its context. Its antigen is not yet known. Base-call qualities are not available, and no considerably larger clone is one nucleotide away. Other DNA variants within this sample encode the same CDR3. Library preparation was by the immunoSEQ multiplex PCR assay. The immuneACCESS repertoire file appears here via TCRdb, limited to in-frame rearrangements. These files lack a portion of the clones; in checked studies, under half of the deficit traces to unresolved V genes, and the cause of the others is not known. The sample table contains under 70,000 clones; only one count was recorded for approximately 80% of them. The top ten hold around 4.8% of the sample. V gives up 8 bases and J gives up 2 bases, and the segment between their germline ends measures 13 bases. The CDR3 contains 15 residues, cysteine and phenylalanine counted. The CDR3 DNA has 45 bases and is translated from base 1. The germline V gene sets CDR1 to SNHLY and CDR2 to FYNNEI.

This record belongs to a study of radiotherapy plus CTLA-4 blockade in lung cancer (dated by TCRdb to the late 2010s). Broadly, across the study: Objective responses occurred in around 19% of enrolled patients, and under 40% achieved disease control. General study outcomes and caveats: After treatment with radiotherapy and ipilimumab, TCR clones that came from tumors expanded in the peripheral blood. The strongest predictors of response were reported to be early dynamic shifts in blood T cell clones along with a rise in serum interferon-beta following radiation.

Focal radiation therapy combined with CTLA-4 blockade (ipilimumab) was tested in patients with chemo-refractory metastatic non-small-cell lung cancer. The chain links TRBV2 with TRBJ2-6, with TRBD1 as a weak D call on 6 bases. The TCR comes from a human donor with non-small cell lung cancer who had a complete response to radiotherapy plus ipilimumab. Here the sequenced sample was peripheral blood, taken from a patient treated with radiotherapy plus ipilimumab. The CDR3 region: CASGDNSPGANVLTF. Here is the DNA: TGTGCCAGCGGGGACAATTCACCTGGGGCCAACGTCCTGACTTTC.